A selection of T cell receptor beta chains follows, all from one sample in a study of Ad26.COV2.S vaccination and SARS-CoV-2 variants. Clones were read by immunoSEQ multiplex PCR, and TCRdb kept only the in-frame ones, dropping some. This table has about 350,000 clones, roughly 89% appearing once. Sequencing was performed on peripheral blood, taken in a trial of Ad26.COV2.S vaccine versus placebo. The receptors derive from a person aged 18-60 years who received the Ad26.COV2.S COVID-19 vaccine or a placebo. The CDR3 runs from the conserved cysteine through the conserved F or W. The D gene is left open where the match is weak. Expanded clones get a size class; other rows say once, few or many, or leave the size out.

CDR3aa: CASSRAASGSNEQFF
CDR3nt: TGTGCCAGCAGCCGCGCCGCTAGCGGGAGCAATGAGCAGTTCTTC
d_gene: TRBD2
j_gene: TRBJ2-1
v_gene: TRBV5-5
abundance: .

CDR3aa: CASSIGTDYNSPLHF
CDR3nt: TGTGCCAGTAGTATTGGGACAGACTATAATTCACCCCTCCACTTT
d_gene: TRBD1
j_gene: TRBJ1-6
v_gene: TRBV19
abundance: once

CDR3aa: CATSVTGGPDTQYF
CDR3nt: TGTGCCACCAGCGTGACAGGGGGCCCAGATACGCAGTATTTT
d_gene: TRBD1
j_gene: TRBJ2-3
v_gene: TRBV15
abundance: .

CDR3aa: CASSYSTGTSGNTIYF
CDR3nt: TGTGCCAGCAGTTACTCGACAGGGACATCTGGAAACACCATATATTTT
d_gene: TRBD1
j_gene: TRBJ1-3
v_gene: TRBV6-5
abundance: .

CDR3aa: CASSLAGGSAYEQYF
CDR3nt: TGTGCCAGCAGCTTGGCCGGGGGTAGTGCCTACGAGCAGTACTTC
d_gene: .
j_gene: TRBJ2-7
v_gene: TRBV5-6
abundance: .

CDR3aa: CATSATSERYSTDTQYF
CDR3nt: TGTGCCACCAGTGCGACTAGCGAACGTTATAGCACAGATACGCAGTATTTT
d_gene: TRBD2
j_gene: TRBJ2-3
v_gene: TRBV24-1
abundance: .

CDR3aa: CASSSGTSGRDYNEQFF
CDR3nt: TGTGCCAGCAGTTCCGGGACTAGCGGGAGGGATTACAATGAGCAGTTCTTC
d_gene: TRBD2
j_gene: TRBJ2-1
v_gene: TRBV28
abundance: .

CDR3aa: CASSLRSAGGNEQYF
CDR3nt: TGTGCCAGCAGCTTGAGGTCAGCGGGGGGGAACGAGCAGTACTTC
d_gene: TRBD2
j_gene: TRBJ2-7
v_gene: TRBV5-4
abundance: .

CDR3aa: CASSEWDRDNEQYF
CDR3nt: TGTGCCAGCAGTGAATGGGACAGGGACAACGAGCAGTACTTC
d_gene: TRBD1
j_gene: TRBJ2-7
v_gene: TRBV25-1
abundance: .

CDR3aa: CASSQYVGPYEQYF
CDR3nt: TGCGCCAGCAGCCAATACGTGGGCCCTTACGAGCAGTACTTC
d_gene: .
j_gene: TRBJ2-7
v_gene: TRBV4-1
abundance: .

CDR3aa: CASSLGTPKGASSGNTIYF
CDR3nt: TGTGCCAGCAGCTTGGGGACCCCGAAAGGGGCCAGCTCTGGAAACACCATATATTTT
d_gene: .
j_gene: TRBJ1-3
v_gene: TRBV5-4
abundance: .

CDR3aa: CASRSGFMNTEAFF
CDR3nt: TGCGCCAGCCGGTCCGGGTTCATGAACACTGAAGCTTTCTTT
d_gene: .
j_gene: TRBJ1-1
v_gene: TRBV5-1
abundance: .

CDR3aa: CASKGRGSYNEQFF
CDR3nt: TGTGCCAGCAAGGGCAGGGGAAGCTACAATGAGCAGTTCTTC
d_gene: .
j_gene: TRBJ2-1
v_gene: TRBV6-7
abundance: .

CDR3aa: CASSSREADEQYF
CDR3nt: TGTGCCAGCAGCTCGCGAGAAGCGGACGAGCAGTACTTC
d_gene: .
j_gene: TRBJ2-7
v_gene: TRBV7-9
abundance: .

CDR3aa: CASSLVQSYEQYF
CDR3nt: TGTGCCAGCAGCTTAGTCCAGTCCTACGAGCAGTACTTC
d_gene: .
j_gene: TRBJ2-7
v_gene: TRBV7-8
abundance: .

CDR3aa: CASSHRASFGGNTIYF
CDR3nt: TGTGCCAGTAGTCACAGGGCAAGTTTTGGTGGAAACACCATATATTTT
d_gene: .
j_gene: TRBJ1-3
v_gene: TRBV19
abundance: once

CDR3aa: CASSFVPGTEETQYF
CDR3nt: TGTGCCAGCAGTTTCGTTCCCGGGACAGAAGAGACCCAGTACTTC
d_gene: TRBD1
j_gene: TRBJ2-5
v_gene: TRBV28
abundance: .

CDR3aa: CASSSAGGTDTGELFF
CDR3nt: TGTGCCAGCAGTTCAGCGGGGGGGACGGACACCGGGGAGCTGTTTTTT
d_gene: TRBD2
j_gene: TRBJ2-2
v_gene: TRBV5-4
abundance: .

CDR3aa: CAGGLNTGELFF
CDR3nt: TGTGCCGGGGGGTTAAACACCGGGGAGCTGTTTTTT
d_gene: .
j_gene: TRBJ2-2
v_gene: TRBV30
abundance: .

CDR3aa: CASSTMDGLGQPQHF
CDR3nt: TGTGCCAGTAGTACAATGGACGGTTTGGGGCAGCCCCAGCATTTT
d_gene: .
j_gene: TRBJ1-5
v_gene: TRBV19
abundance: .

CDR3aa: CSVGQARYEQYF
CDR3nt: TGCAGCGTTGGACAGGCGCGGTACGAGCAGTACTTC
d_gene: .
j_gene: TRBJ2-7
v_gene: TRBV29-1
abundance: .

CDR3aa: CASSYRGLTGANVLTF
CDR3nt: TGTGCCAGCAGTTATCGCGGCTTGACTGGGGCCAACGTCCTGACTTTC
d_gene: .
j_gene: TRBJ2-6
v_gene: TRBV6-5
abundance: .

CDR3aa: CASSSSQGRGGYTF
CDR3nt: TGCGCCAGCAGCTCAAGCCAGGGGCGAGGTGGCTACACCTTC
d_gene: .
j_gene: TRBJ1-2
v_gene: TRBV5-1
abundance: .

CDR3aa: CASSFTGGFSTDTQYF
CDR3nt: TGTGCCAGCAGCTTCACTGGCGGATTTAGCACAGATACGCAGTATTTT
d_gene: .
j_gene: TRBJ2-3
v_gene: TRBV7-3
abundance: .

CDR3aa: CAISPGLAGGDSPYEQYF
CDR3nt: TGTGCCATCAGTCCGGGACTAGCGGGAGGGGACTCCCCCTACGAGCAGTACTTC
d_gene: TRBD2
j_gene: TRBJ2-7
v_gene: TRBV10-3
abundance: .

CDR3aa: CASRLTSGNTIYF
CDR3nt: TGCGCCAGCAGGTTGACATCTGGAAACACCATATATTTT
d_gene: .
j_gene: TRBJ1-3
v_gene: TRBV5-1
abundance: .

CDR3aa: CASRLGGLAAEQYF
CDR3nt: TGTGCCAGCAGGCTAGGGGGGCTAGCGGCCGAGCAGTACTTC
d_gene: .
j_gene: TRBJ2-7
v_gene: TRBV28
abundance: few

CDR3aa: CASSIRLLNEKLFF
CDR3nt: TGTGCCAGTAGTATTAGGCTGCTTAATGAAAAACTGTTTTTT
d_gene: .
j_gene: TRBJ1-4
v_gene: TRBV19
abundance: .

CDR3aa: CASSPGNQPQHF
CDR3nt: TGTGCCAGCAGTCCCGGCAATCAGCCCCAGCATTTT
d_gene: .
j_gene: TRBJ1-5
v_gene: TRBV28
abundance: once